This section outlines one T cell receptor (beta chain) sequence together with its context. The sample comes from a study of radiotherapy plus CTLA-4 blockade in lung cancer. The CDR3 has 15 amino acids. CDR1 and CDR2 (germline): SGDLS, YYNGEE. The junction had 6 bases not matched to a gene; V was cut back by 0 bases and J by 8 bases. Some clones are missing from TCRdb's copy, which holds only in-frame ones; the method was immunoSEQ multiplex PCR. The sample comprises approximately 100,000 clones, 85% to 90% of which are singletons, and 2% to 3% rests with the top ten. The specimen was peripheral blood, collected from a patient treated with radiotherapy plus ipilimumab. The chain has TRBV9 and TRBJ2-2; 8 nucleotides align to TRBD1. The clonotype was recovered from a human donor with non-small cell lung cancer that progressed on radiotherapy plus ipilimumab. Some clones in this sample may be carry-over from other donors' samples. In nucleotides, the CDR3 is TGTGCCAGCAGCGTAGGGGACAGGCTGAGGGGGGAGCTGTTTTTT. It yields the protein CASSVGDRLRGELFF.